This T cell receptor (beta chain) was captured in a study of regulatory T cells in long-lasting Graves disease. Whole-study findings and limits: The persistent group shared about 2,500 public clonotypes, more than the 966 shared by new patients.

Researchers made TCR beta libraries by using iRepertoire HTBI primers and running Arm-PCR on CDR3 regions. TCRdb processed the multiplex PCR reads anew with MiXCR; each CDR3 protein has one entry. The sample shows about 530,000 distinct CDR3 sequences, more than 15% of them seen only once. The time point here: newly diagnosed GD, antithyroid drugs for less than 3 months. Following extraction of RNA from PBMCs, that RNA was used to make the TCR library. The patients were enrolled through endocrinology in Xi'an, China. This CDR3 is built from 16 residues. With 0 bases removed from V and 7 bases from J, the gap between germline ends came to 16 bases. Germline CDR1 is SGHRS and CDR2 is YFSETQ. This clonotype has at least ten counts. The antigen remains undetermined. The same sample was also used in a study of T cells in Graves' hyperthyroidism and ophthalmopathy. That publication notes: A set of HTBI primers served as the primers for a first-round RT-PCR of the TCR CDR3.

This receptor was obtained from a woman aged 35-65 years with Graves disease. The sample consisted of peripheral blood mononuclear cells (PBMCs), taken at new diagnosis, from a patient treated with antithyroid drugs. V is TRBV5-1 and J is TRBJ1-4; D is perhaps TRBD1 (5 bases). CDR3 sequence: CASSLDGGVGGEKLFF. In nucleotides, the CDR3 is TGCGCCAGCAGCTTGGATGGCGGGGTTGGGGGTGAAAAACTGTTTTTT.